The 30 T cell receptor beta chains in this list originate from one sample, sequenced in a study of STAT3 mutations in large granular lymphocyte leukemia. Study-wide results and caveats: In T-cell large granular lymphocyte leukemia, about half of patients showed multiple immunodominant subclonotypes.

No antigens are known for them. Assay: immunoSEQ multiplex PCR; the TCRdb copy retains only in-frame clones and omits some. Of 3,500 to 5,000 clones in the sample, about four fifths were seen once. Sequenced input: peripheral blood mononuclear cells. These receptors originate from a boy aged 5-17 years with T-cell large granular lymphocyte leukemia. Some clones in this sample may be carry-over from other donors' samples.

The CDR3 loop is CASSSVGDRGLNNQPQHF. CDR3 sequence (DNA): TGTGCCAGCAGCTCCGTCGGGGACAGGGGGCTAAACAATCAGCCCCAGCATTTT. V is TRBV7-9 and J is TRBJ1-5, with 12 bases that match TRBD1. The CDR3 has 18 amino acids. Trimming cost V 4 bases and J 3 bases; bases outside gene matches: 10. The germline gives CDR1 SEHNR, CDR2 FQNEAQ (reference sequence). The entire variable domain, with the rest obtained from reference TRBV7-9 and TRBJ1-5, is as follows: DTGVSQNPRHKITKRGQNVTFRCDPISEHNRLYWYRQTLGQGPEFLTYFQNEAQLEKSRLLSDRFSAERPKGSFSTLEIQRTEQGDSAMYLCASSSVGDRGLNNQPQHFGDGTRLSIL.

The chain has TRBV30 and TRBJ2-7, with D possibly TRBD1 on 6 matching bases. The V end lost 2 bases, the J end lost 7 bases, and 15 bases lay between the germline ends. Germline V gives CDR1 GTSNPN, CDR2 SVGIG (reference sequence). This CDR3 has 13 amino acids. DNA for the CDR3: TGTGCCTGGAGTTTCCAGGGGCCGGGAGAGCAGTACTTC. It specifies CAWSFQGPGEQYF.

This chain links TRBV5-6 with TRBJ1-3; D unresolved. V was pared by 4 bases and J by 0 bases, with 8 bases between. CDR1 and CDR2 from the germline V gene are SGHDT and YYEEEE. The CDR3 is made up of 14 amino acids. The CDR3 nucleotides are TGTGCCAGCAGCGTGACATTCTCTGGAAACACCATATATTTT. Translation gives CASSVTFSGNTIYF.

The rearrangement joins TRBV29-1 to TRBJ2-1; no reliable D call. Germline V lookup: CDR1 SQVTM, CDR2 ANQGSEA. The CDR3 has 10 amino acids. With 6 bases removed from V and 3 bases from J, the gap between germline ends came to 3 bases. The DNA for the CDR3 is TGCAGCGTGGGCTACAATGAGCAGTTCTTC. It codes for CSVGYNEQFF.

This chain joins TRBV30 and TRBJ2-3; D is unresolved. Trimming left V 4 bases short and J 6 bases short, with 17 bases between. The CDR3 has 14 amino acids. Germline V gene data show CDR1 as GTSNPN and CDR2 as SVGIG (reference sequence). Here the CDR3 reads CAWTRLTQWDTQYF. The CDR3, as DNA: TGTGCCTGGACTCGACTCACCCAGTGGGATACGCAGTATTTT.

This sequence joins TRBV5-6 and TRBJ1-2; no clear D. V dropped 1 base and J dropped 4 bases, with 8 bases sitting between them. CDR3 length equals 13 residues. Germline assignment: CDR1 SGHDT and CDR2 YYEEEE. The CDR3 DNA sequence: TGTGCCAGCAGCTTGTTACAAATCTATGGCTACACCTTC. Its protein is CASSLLQIYGYTF. Filled out from reference TRBV5-6 and TRBJ1-2, the complete variable domain reads DAGVTQSPTHLIKTRGQQVTLRCSPKSGHDTVSWYQQALGQGPQFIFQYYEEEERQRGNFPDRFSGHQFPNYSSELNVNALLLGDSALYLCASSLLQIYGYTFGSGTRLTVV.

The rearrangement uses TRBV4-2 and TRBJ2-3; no clear D. This CDR3 spans 15 amino acids. V lost 1 base, J lost 2 bases, and 10 bases lay in between. Germline CDR1 LGHNA, CDR2 YNFKEQ. CDR3 loop: CASSQGEGSTDTQYF. CDR3 DNA sequence: TGTGCCAGCAGCCAAGGGGAAGGGTCCACAGATACGCAGTATTTT.

V usage is TRBV5-1 and J usage is TRBJ1-5, with D possibly being TRBD1 (5 bases). Germline assignment: CDR1 SGHRS and CDR2 YFSETQ. The length of the CDR3 is 13 residues. V gave up 3 bases and J gave up 5 bases, with 9 bases separating them. The CDR3 bases are TGCGCCAGCAGCTACGACAGAGATCAGCCCCAGCATTTT. This gives the protein CASSYDRDQPQHF. Drawing the rest from reference TRBV5-1 and TRBJ1-5, the complete variable domain is KAGVTQTPRYLIKTRGQQVTLSCSPISGHRSVSWYQQTPGQGLQFLFEYFSETQRNKGNFPGRFSGRQFSNSRSEMNVSTLELGDSALYLCASSYDRDQPQHFGDGTRLSIL.

This chain joins TRBV4-3 and TRBJ1-1, with 8 bases fitting TRBD1. The V gene's germline CDR1 is LGHNA and CDR2 YSLEER. The junction had 15 bases not matched to a gene; V was cut back by 2 bases and J by 10 bases. This CDR3 has 16 residues. This CDR3 is CASSQTADRGSYRAFF. The CDR3 coding sequence is TGCGCCAGCAGCCAAACCGCTGACAGGGGTTCTTACAGAGCTTTCTTT.

CDR3 DNA sequence: TGTGCCAGCAGCTTACCAGGGCACTACGAGCAGTACTTC. This translates into CASSLPGHYEQYF. The chain has TRBV7-9 and TRBJ2-7, with TRBD1 as a possible D gene (5 bases). CDR1 and CDR2 (germline): SEHNR, FQNEAQ (reference sequence). V lost 2 bases, J lost 3 bases, and 8 bases lay in between. The CDR3 extends over 13 amino acids. Complete variable domain (other parts from reference TRBV7-9 and TRBJ2-7): DTGVSQNPRHKITKRGQNVTFRCDPISEHNRLYWYRQTLGQGPEFLTYFQNEAQLEKSRLLSDRFSAERPKGSFSTLEIQRTEQGDSAMYLCASSLPGHYEQYFGPGTRLTVT.

This clone came up a few times. This sequence joins TRBV7-6 and TRBJ1-6, with D unclear. V was cut by 1 base and J by 2 bases, with 6 bases left in between. The CDR3 is 15 amino acids. Germline V gene sequence: CDR1 SGHVS, CDR2 FNYEAQ. The chain's CDR3 is CASSLVGPYNSPLHF. CDR3 nucleotides: TGTGCCAGCAGCTTAGTAGGGCCCTATAATTCACCCCTCCACTTT.

The chain uses TRBV10-2 and TRBJ1-5; possible D gene TRBD1, 5 bases. V lost 8 bases and J lost 6, with 11 bases in between. Germline V gives CDR1 WSHSY, CDR2 SAAADI. The length of the CDR3 is 12 residues. CDR3 DNA sequence: TGCGCCAGCGGGGAGAGGGGTCAGCCCCAGCATTTT. It specifies CASGERGQPQHF.

The chain carries TRBV29-1 and TRBJ2-7; D remains unclear. CDR1 and CDR2 (germline): SQVTM, ANQGSEA. The V gene lost 3 bases and the J gene lost 2 bases, with 11 bases spanning the gap. This CDR3 is 13 amino acids long. CDR3 DNA sequence: TGCAGCGTTGAGGTCGGGTACCCCTACGAGCAGTACTTC. Amino acids: CSVEVGYPYEQYF.

V and J are TRBV5-1 and TRBJ2-5; 11 bases agree with TRBD2. After removal of 4 bases from V and 4 bases from J, the junction contained 3 bases not matched to a gene. The CDR3 totals 14 residues. Germline CDR1 and CDR2: SGHRS and YFSETQ. In nucleotides, the CDR3 is TGCGCCAGCAGCCGAGGGACTAGCGGAGAGACCCAGTACTTC. Translation gives CASSRGTSGETQYF.

Only one count was recorded for this clone. The chain joins TRBV5-1 to TRBJ2-1, with D unclear. Per germline, CDR1 SGHRS and CDR2 YFSETQ. The CDR3 length is 14 residues. Deletions cut 0 bases from V and 3 bases from J, with 7 bases between. Written as DNA, the CDR3 is TGCGCCAGCAGCTTGGGATGGGTCTACAATGAGCAGTTCTTC. This translates into CASSLGWVYNEQFF.

V is TRBV5-1 and J is TRBJ2-5, with D possibly TRBD2 on 6 matching bases. CDR1 is SGHRS, CDR2 YFSETQ, per germline. The CDR3 extends over 14 amino acids. The V end lost 1 base, the J end lost 1 base, and 8 bases lay between the germline ends. The CDR3 loop is CASSLSSVQETQYF. Written as DNA, the CDR3 is TGCGCCAGCAGCTTGTCTAGCGTCCAAGAGACCCAGTACTTC.

V gene TRBV6-6 combines with J gene TRBJ1-2, with D tentatively TRBD1 (6 bases). Germline V gene lookup returns CDR1 MNHNY and CDR2 SVGAGI (reference sequence). V lost 0 bases and J 4 bases, leaving 6 bases between the germline ends. The CDR3 sequence is 13 residues long. The CDR3 loop reads CASSYSDSYGYTF. CDR3 coding DNA: TGTGCCAGCAGTTACTCGGACAGCTATGGCTACACCTTC.

The chain has TRBV7-9 and TRBJ1-1; TRBD1 is a possible D gene (5 bases). Germline V gene sequence: CDR1 SEHNR, CDR2 FQNEAQ (reference sequence). The CDR3 consists of 17 residues. V was cut by 6 bases and J by 1 base, with 21 bases left in between. The CDR3 DNA reads TGTGCCAGCAGTCAATCCCGTTGGGGGTCACAGAACACTGAAGCTTTCTTT. Its protein product is CASSQSRWGSQNTEAFF.

The chain employs TRBV5-1 and TRBJ1-6, with no clear D. CDR3 length: 17 residues. From germline, CDR1 is SGHRS and CDR2 YFSETQ. V was trimmed by 0 bases and J by 10 bases, leaving 20 bases between them. Here the CDR3 reads CASSLGVLYQRGSPLHF. As DNA, the CDR3 is TGCGCCAGCAGCTTGGGTGTTCTCTACCAGCGGGGATCACCCCTCCACTTT.

This chain's CDR3 is CASSLWEGARLGYTF. The DNA for the CDR3 is TGTGCCAGCAGCTTGTGGGAGGGGGCGAGGCTTGGCTACACCTTC. The rearrangement joins TRBV5-4 to TRBJ1-2, with TRBD1 matching 7 bases. Germline values: CDR1 SGHNT, CDR2 YYREEE (reference sequence). The V gene end was trimmed by 1 base and the J gene end by 7 bases; junction bases not matched to a gene: 10. The CDR3 sequence is 15 residues long.

The genes are TRBV29-1 and TRBJ1-2; D gene uncertain. From germline, CDR1 is SQVTM and CDR2 ANQGSEA. V was cut by 5 bases and J by 4 bases, with 8 bases left in between. The CDR3 sequence is 11 residues long. The CDR3 is CSVNLGYGYTF. CDR3 nucleotide sequence: TGCAGCGTTAATCTGGGCTATGGCTACACCTTC.

V usage is TRBV5-4 and J usage is TRBJ2-5, with TRBD2 identical over 7 bases. The CDR3 length is 14 residues. Trimming at V came to 1 base and at J to 3 bases, leaving 3 bases not matched to a gene. Germline V gives CDR1 SGHNT, CDR2 YYREEE (reference sequence). CDR3 region: CASSLRLAEETQYF. As DNA, the CDR3 is TGTGCCAGCAGCTTGAGGCTAGCGGAAGAGACCCAGTACTTC.

The chain is built from TRBV28 and TRBJ2-7; 7 positions agree with TRBD2. The CDR3 has 13 residues. The germline V gene encodes CDR1 MDHEN and CDR2 SYDVKM. Losses at the gene ends were 5 bases for V and 2 bases for J; bases not matched to a gene: 3. DNA of the CDR3: TGTGCCAGCAGTGCGGGACTAACCTACGAGCAGTACTTC. Protein sequence: CASSAGLTYEQYF.

This chain connects TRBV29-1 to TRBJ2-1; TRBD2 aligns across 9 bases. J lost 7 bases, V lost 5 bases, and 15 bases had no gene match. CDR1 SQVTM and CDR2 ANQGSEA come from the germline V gene. The length of the CDR3 is 16 residues. The CDR3: CSVMVAGGSGSNEQFF. The CDR3 coding sequence is TGCAGCGTTATGGTGGCGGGGGGTAGCGGGAGTAATGAGCAGTTCTTC.

The rearrangement joins TRBV5-1 to TRBJ1-3; TRBD1 matches 9 bases. Germline values: CDR1 SGHRS, CDR2 YFSETQ. CDR3 length: 15 residues. V shed 4 bases and J 3 bases; nucleotides not matched to a gene: 5. The CDR3 reads CASSPDRGGGNTIYF. CDR3 sequence (DNA): TGCGCCAGCAGCCCGGACAGGGGCGGTGGAAACACCATATATTTT.

This chain connects TRBV18 to TRBJ2-7; 10 bases match TRBD2. Germline loops: CDR1 KGHSH, CDR2 LQKENI. The CDR3 runs 20 residues. The junction had 14 bases not matched to a gene; V was cut back by 0 bases and J by 0 bases. The CDR3 loop is CASSPPTIRLAGDLSYEQYF. Written as DNA, the CDR3 is TGTGCCAGCTCACCACCCACAATAAGACTAGCGGGCGACCTCTCCTACGAGCAGTACTTC.

In its sample, this clone was seen once. The chain combines TRBV18 with TRBJ1-2; weak D call: TRBD1 (5 bases). CDR3 size: 14 residues. Germline V gene sequence: CDR1 KGHSH, CDR2 LQKENI. V lost 5 bases and J lost 7, with 17 bases in between. The DNA of the CDR3 is TGTGCCAGCTCATCCCTCGACAGAAGCGGTGGCTACACCTTC. Translating it yields CASSSLDRSGGYTF.

V usage is TRBV29-1 and J usage is TRBJ2-3, with 7 positions matching TRBD2. The CDR3 has 15 amino acids. CDR1 and CDR2 (germline): SQVTM, ANQGSEA. With 6 bases clipped from V and 9 bases from J, the junction kept 18 bases outside the gene matches. This chain's CDR3 is CSVTRSSGYSNTQYF. DNA of the CDR3: TGCAGCGTAACGCGGAGTAGCGGGTACTCTAACACGCAGTATTTT.

The V gene is TRBV6-1, the J gene TRBJ1-6, with unresolved D. The CDR3 runs 12 residues. Trimming took 6 bases from V and 9 from J, leaving 9 bases between them. Looked up from germline, CDR1 is MNHNS and CDR2 is SASEGT. CDR3 residues: CASSVLGSPLHF. The CDR3 DNA reads as TGTGCCAGCAGCGTTCTAGGTTCACCCCTCCACTTT.

This clone is judged medium-sized (0.01 to 0.1%). The chain employs TRBV19 and TRBJ1-2; D unclear. V dropped 5 bases and J dropped 2 bases, with 18 bases sitting between them. This CDR3 spans 16 amino acids. Germline CDR1 and CDR2: LNHDA and SQIVND (reference sequence). For the CDR3, the DNA is TGTGCCAGTAGTCCCGGGCCCCGACCCTCCAACTATGGCTACACCTTC. Amino acid sequence: CASSPGPRPSNYGYTF. The full variable domain, completed using reference TRBV19 and TRBJ1-2, is DGGITQSPKYLFRKEGQNVTLSCEQNLNHDAMYWYRQDPGQGLRLIYYSQIVNDFQKGDIAEGYSVSREKKESFPLTVTSAQKNPTAFYLCASSPGPRPSNYGYTFGSGTRLTVV.